One sample yielded the 31 T cell receptor beta chains listed below, sequenced in a study of vaccination and CD4 T cells after COVID-19. The treatment denotes: roughly 11-day PBMC culture with coronavirus spike peptide pools or control peptides (ViraFEST assay). The collection of CD4+ T cells from the unexposed donor took place before the COVID-19 pandemic (2011-2018). No antigen has been identified for these receptors. Researchers used the Oncomine TCR Beta short-read assay to sequence DNA from cultured CD4+ T cells. Genomic DNA was taken out of cultured CD4+ T cells by extraction. TCRdb analysed the PCR reads with MiXCR anew, one entry per CDR3 protein. The sample comprises about 11,000 distinct CDR3 sequences, 32% of which are singletons, and approximately 15% rests with the top ten. Sequencing was done on a sample of CD4+ T cells from blood, cultured in vitro. The receptors were sampled from a human donor in good health.

The rearrangement uses TRBV30 and TRBJ1-2; D remains ambiguous. Trimming left V 2 bases short and J 8 bases short, with 12 bases between. CDR1 GTSNPN and CDR2 SVGIG come from the germline V gene (reference sequence). The CDR3 runs 12 residues. The CDR3 reads CAWSMRANGYTF. CDR3 bases: TGTGCCTGGAGTATGAGGGCTAACGGCTACACCTTC.

This chain links TRBV27 with TRBJ2-4; D gene ambiguous. The CDR3 extends over 13 amino acids. Trimming took 3 bases from V and 0 from J, leaving 3 bases between them. Per the germline V gene, CDR1 is MNHEY and CDR2 is SMNVEV (reference sequence). CDR3 coding DNA: TGTGCCAGCAGTTTCCTAGCCAAAAACATTCAGTACTTC. It yields the protein CASSFLAKNIQYF.

This clonotype was observed a few times. The chain couples TRBV11-3 to TRBJ1-5; D perhaps matches TRBD1 (5 bases). Germline CDR1 reads SGHNT; CDR2 reads YENEEA. Deletions cut 2 bases from V and 6 bases from J, with 14 bases between. CDR3 length: 15 amino acids. The CDR3 coding sequence is TGTGCCAGCAGCTTACAGGACTCGGGGGGTCAGCCCCAGCATTTT. Encoded protein: CASSLQDSGGQPQHF.

V usage is TRBV19 and J usage is TRBJ2-2; D unclear. Looked up from germline, CDR1 is LNHDA and CDR2 is SQIVND (reference sequence). V lost 5 bases and J 3 bases, leaving 7 bases between the germline ends. CDR3 size: 13 residues. DNA for the CDR3: TGTGCCAGTAGTCCCCAGTACACCGGGGAGCTGTTTTTT. Amino acids: CASSPQYTGELFF.

The chain joins TRBV6-2 or TRBV6-3 to TRBJ2-7, with D possibly being TRBD1 or TRBD2 (5 bases each). The CDR3 sequence is 17 residues long. V was pared by 6 bases and J by 0 bases, with 21 bases between. The germline CDR1 and CDR2 sequences are MNHEY and SVGEGT. This CDR3 reads CASSLASNRLSSYEQYF. CDR3 nucleotides: TGTGCCAGCAGCCTAGCATCCAACAGGTTAAGCTCCTACGAGCAGTACTTC.

This clonotype was seen a handful of times. The chain joins TRBV20-1 to TRBJ2-5, with 12 nucleotides matching TRBD2. The CDR3 has 15 amino acids. V was clipped by 1 base and J by 4 bases; unmatched bases: 4. The germline V gene has CDR1 DFQATT and CDR2 SNEGSKA (reference sequence). CDR3 in amino acids: CSARVTSGRSETQYF. The CDR3 DNA reads as TGCAGTGCTAGAGTGACTAGCGGGAGATCAGAGACCCAGTACTTC.

The count of this clonotype is one. The chain's CDR3 is CASSLKRLGGELFF. In DNA form, the CDR3 reads TGTGCCAGCAGTCTCAAAAGACTCGGCGGGGAGCTGTTTTTT. V and J are TRBV25-1 and TRBJ2-2, with D hard to call. Looked up from germline, CDR1 is MGHDK and CDR2 is SYGVNS. The CDR3 is 14 amino acids. With 5 bases removed from V and 7 bases from J, the gap between germline ends came to 14 bases. Together with reference TRBV25-1 and TRBJ2-2, the CDR3 gives the full variable domain: EADIYQTPRYLVIGTGKKITLECSQTMGHDKMYWYQQDPGMELHLIHYSYGVNSTEKGDLSSESTVSRIRTEHFPLTLESARPSHTSQYLCASSLKRLGGELFFGEGSRLTVL.

The chain is built from TRBV10-3 and TRBJ1-2; unclear D gene. Germline CDR1 is ENHRY and CDR2 is SYGVKD. The CDR3 is 13 residues long. V gave up 9 bases and J gave up 0 bases, with 11 bases separating them. The CDR3 loop reads CAIGRQPNYGYTF. CDR3 DNA: TGTGCCATAGGGAGACAACCTAACTATGGCTACACCTTC.

On this clonotype itself: A read error may produce the germline difference seen at one junction end. CDR3 amino acids: CAGSLAVGTGPLETQYF. In DNA form, the CDR3 reads TGTGCCGGCAGCTTAGCGGTTGGGACAGGGCCCCTAGAGACCCAGTACTTC. The chain carries TRBV7-8 and TRBJ2-5; 9 nucleotides match TRBD1. CDR1 and CDR2 (germline): SGHVS, FQNEAQ. The CDR3 runs to 17 residues.

This chain uses TRBV18 with TRBJ2-5; D is unresolved. Germline V gene lookup returns CDR1 KGHSH and CDR2 LQKENI. CDR3 length equals 12 residues. With 2 bases removed from V and 2 bases from J, the gap between germline ends came to 3 bases. CDR3 amino acids: CASSPMQETQYF. The CDR3 coding sequence is TGTGCCAGCTCACCAATGCAAGAGACCCAGTACTTC.

The chain uses TRBV7-2 and TRBJ2-1; TRBD1 matches 7 bases. The V and J ends lost 5 bases and 4 bases, in that order; junction bases with no gene match: 8. In germline, CDR1 is SGHTA, CDR2 FQGNSA. This CDR3 is 15 amino acids long. CDR3 sequence (DNA): TGTGCCAGCAGCCCGGGACAGATCGTATACAATGAGCAGTTCTTC. Residues: CASSPGQIVYNEQFF.

This clonotype was counted only a few times. The chain links TRBV7-3 to TRBJ1-1; TRBD1 might be the D (5 bases). The CDR3 loop spans 14 amino acids. Germline loops: CDR1 SGHTA, CDR2 FQGTGA. V lost 2 bases and J 6 bases, leaving 13 bases between the germline ends. The CDR3 spells CASSLQGQGAEAFF. The DNA of the CDR3 is TGTGCCAGCAGCTTACAGGGCCAAGGCGCTGAAGCTTTCTTT.

V is TRBV20-1 and J is TRBJ2-5; D unresolved. The CDR3 loop spans 12 amino acids. V was cut by 1 base and J by 4 bases, with 7 bases left in between. Germline V gives CDR1 DFQATT, CDR2 SNEGSKA (reference sequence). The CDR3 region is CSARGGVETQYF. In DNA form, the CDR3 reads TGCAGTGCTAGAGGGGGTGTAGAGACCCAGTACTTC.

This clonotype was seen a handful of times. V gene TRBV24-1 combines with J gene TRBJ2-7; D is uncertain. This CDR3 contains 15 residues. CDR1 and CDR2 from the germline V gene are KGHDR and SFDVKD. V was shortened by 4 bases and J by 3 bases, with 15 bases between the two germline ends. CDR3 nucleotides: TGTGCCACCAGTGACTCCTCATTGGGTTTCTACGAGCAGTACTTC. As protein: CATSDSSLGFYEQYF.

This chain joins TRBV11-3 and TRBJ1-1; maybe TRBD1 (5 bases). The CDR3 totals 16 residues. Looked up from germline, CDR1 is SGHNT and CDR2 is YENEEA. V was trimmed by 0 bases and J by 6 bases, leaving 17 bases between them. Written as DNA, the CDR3 is TGTGCCAGCAGCTTAGATGGGCGGGGGGGGTCCGCTGAAGCTTTCTTT. Amino acids: CASSLDGRGGSAEAFF.

The J gene is TRBJ2-2, the V gene TRBV25-1, with 10 bases matching TRBD1. CDR3 size: 16 residues. J lost 4 bases, V lost 3 bases, and 5 bases had no gene match. The V gene's germline CDR1 is MGHDK and CDR2 SYGVNS. CDR3 nucleotides: TGTGCCAGCAGTGATTACGGGACAGGGGTCACCGGGGAGCTGTTTTTT. This gives the protein CASSDYGTGVTGELFF. The full variable domain, completed using reference TRBV25-1 and TRBJ2-2, is EADIYQTPRYLVIGTGKKITLECSQTMGHDKMYWYQQDPGMELHLIHYSYGVNSTEKGDLSSESTVSRIRTEHFPLTLESARPSHTSQYLCASSDYGTGVTGELFFGEGSRLTVL.

This clonotype was seen only a few times. This chain uses TRBV2 with TRBJ2-7; 9 bases line up with TRBD2. Per the germline V gene, CDR1 is SNHLY and CDR2 is FYNNEI. This CDR3 has 12 amino acids. Trimming cost V 11 bases and J 6 bases; bases outside gene matches: 8. CDR3 residues: CAGKREAAEQYF. The CDR3 DNA reads as TGTGCCGGCAAGCGGGAGGCGGCCGAGCAGTACTTC.

A few counts support this clonotype. The chain combines TRBV30 with TRBJ1-5; TRBD1 might be the D (5 bases). CDR1 is GTSNPN, CDR2 SVGIG, per germline (reference sequence). Trimming stripped 3 bases from V and 1 base from J, with 7 bases between. The CDR3 consists of 13 residues. CDR3 amino acids: CAWRQDSNQPQHF. The CDR3 DNA reads TGTGCCTGGAGACAGGACAGCAATCAGCCCCAGCATTTT.

This clonotype appeared a few times. V is TRBV7-3 and J is TRBJ2-2; unclear D gene. Trimming pared 5 bases from V and 1 base from J, leaving 14 bases between. CDR3 length: 16 amino acids. CDR1 and CDR2 (germline): SGHTA, FQGTGA. CDR3: CASSRTIIQNTGELFF. The CDR3 DNA is TGTGCCAGCAGCCGAACTATTATACAGAACACCGGGGAGCTGTTTTTT.

The rearrangement joins TRBV13 to TRBJ1-1, with D hard to call. With 5 bases removed from V and 4 bases from J, the gap between germline ends came to 20 bases. CDR3 size: 16 residues. Per germline, CDR1 PRHDT and CDR2 FYEKMQ (reference sequence). CDR3 sequence reads: CASSVRGGTGGTEAFF. The CDR3 DNA follows: TGTGCCAGCAGCGTCCGGGGAGGCACCGGTGGCACTGAAGCTTTCTTT.

The chain employs TRBV7-3 and TRBJ2-2; D ambiguous. V gave up 3 bases and J gave up 1 base, with 18 bases separating them. Germline lookup yields CDR1 SGHTA and CDR2 FQGTGA. The length of the CDR3 is 18 residues. Here the CDR3 reads CASSFNPPGVLNTGELFF. The CDR3 DNA sequence: TGTGCCAGCAGCTTCAACCCCCCTGGTGTGCTGAACACCGGGGAGCTGTTTTTT.

This chain connects TRBV5-1 to TRBJ2-5, with a tentative D call TRBD1 (5 bases). V lost 1 base and J lost 2, with 9 bases in between. The germline V gene encodes CDR1 SGHRS and CDR2 YFSETQ. This CDR3 region has 14 residues. Here the CDR3 reads CASSLITGQETQYF. CDR3 nucleotide sequence: TGCGCCAGCAGCTTGATTACAGGTCAAGAGACCCAGTACTTC.

The chain uses TRBV2 and TRBJ2-7; possibly TRBD1 for D (6 bases). V was trimmed by 8 bases and J by 1 base, leaving 12 bases between them. Germline lookup yields CDR1 SNHLY and CDR2 FYNNEI. The CDR3 covers 13 residues. The CDR3 region is CASLRDKSYEQYF. The CDR3 coding sequence is TGTGCCAGCCTCCGGGACAAGTCCTACGAGCAGTACTTC.

The J gene is TRBJ1-6, the V gene TRBV6-4, with D unclear. The CDR3 covers 13 residues. V was clipped by 6 bases and J by 0 bases, with 3 bases between them. CDR1 MRHNA and CDR2 SNTAGT come from the germline V gene. For the CDR3, the DNA is TGTGCCAGCAGGAGCTCCTATAATTCACCCCTCCACTTT. Translating it yields CASRSSYNSPLHF.

This clonotype was detected only a few times. The gene calls are TRBV20-1 and TRBJ2-3; no firm D call. Germline CDR1 reads DFQATT; CDR2 reads SNEGSKA (reference sequence). V lost 0 bases and J lost 6, with 4 bases in between. The CDR3 loop spans 11 amino acids. The CDR3 here is CSARERDTQYF. The DNA for the CDR3 is TGCAGTGCTAGAGAGAGGGATACGCAGTATTTT.

The chain combines TRBV19 with TRBJ1-1; D is uncertain. V dropped 3 bases and J dropped 1 base, with 3 bases sitting between them. Germline assignment: CDR1 LNHDA and CDR2 SQIVND (reference sequence). CDR3 length: 12 residues. Written as DNA, the CDR3 is TGTGCCAGTAGTATCGAGAACACTGAAGCTTTCTTT. Its protein is CASSIENTEAFF.

The V call is TRBV25-1, the J call TRBJ2-5, with 7 bases fitting TRBD2. V lost 4 bases and J lost 5; bases outside the gene matches: 7. The CDR3 is 14 amino acids. The germline V gene encodes CDR1 MGHDK and CDR2 SYGVNS. The CDR3 region is CASSGGRAGETQYF. The DNA for the CDR3 is TGTGCCAGCAGTGGAGGGAGGGCCGGGGAGACCCAGTACTTC.

The chain uses TRBV4-3 and TRBJ2-7; the match to TRBD2 covers 9 bases. This CDR3 spans 16 amino acids. Germline lookup yields CDR1 LGHNA and CDR2 YSLEER. J gave up 1 base and V 4 bases, and 8 bases lay outside the gene matches. The CDR3 coding sequence is TGCGCCAGCAGCCCCACCCACGCGGGAGGGTCCTACGAGCAGTACTTC. The encoded protein is CASSPTHAGGSYEQYF.

The chain couples TRBV6-5 to TRBJ2-1, with D possibly being TRBD2 (6 bases). In germline, CDR1 is MNHEY, CDR2 SVGAGI. The V end was cut by 4 bases, the J end by 9 bases, with 16 bases between. The CDR3 loop spans 14 amino acids. CDR3: CASSSSAAGSEQFF. The DNA for the CDR3 is TGTGCCAGCAGTTCGTCAGCTGCGGGAAGTGAGCAGTTCTTC.

This clonotype was detected only a few times. CDR3 amino acids: CASTPPLMRKKDTEAFF. CDR3 coding DNA: TGTGCCAGCACCCCTCCCCTGATGAGGAAAAAGGACACTGAAGCTTTCTTT. The chain couples TRBV2 to TRBJ1-1; D unresolved. Germline V gene sequence: CDR1 SNHLY, CDR2 FYNNEI. V lost 7 bases and J lost 3, with 24 bases in between. This CDR3 is 17 amino acids long.

The chain is built from TRBV10-3 and TRBJ1-6, with D perhaps TRBD1 (5 bases). Germline V lookup: CDR1 ENHRY, CDR2 SYGVKD. This CDR3 contains 15 residues. The V end was cut by 0 bases, the J end by 7 bases, with 10 bases between. The DNA for the CDR3 is TGTGCCATCAGTGAGTCGTCAGGGTCGAATTCACCCCTCCACTTT. Amino acids: CAISESSGSNSPLHF.